The next 7 T cell receptor beta chains were all read from a single sample in a study of OX40 agonist ivuxolimab in advanced cancers. Generated by immunoSEQ multiplex PCR, the TCRdb table keeps only in-frame clones and is missing some. In the table there are 66,000 or so clones, 85% of which are singletons. The sample in question was CD4+ or CD8+ T cells sorted from blood, obtained in a trial of the OX40 agonist ivuxolimab. The receptors were sampled from an adult with an advanced solid tumor such as melanoma, head and neck, liver or kidney cancer.

The chain uses TRBV19 and TRBJ2-5; D may be TRBD1 (5 bases). This CDR3 has 15 residues. Per germline, CDR1 LNHDA and CDR2 SQIVND (reference sequence). V lost 4 bases, J lost 5 bases, and 17 bases lay in between. The CDR3 region is CASSTSGQIYETQYF. CDR3 in DNA: TGTGCCAGTAGTACCTCAGGGCAGATTTATGAGACCCAGTACTTC.

This clone showed up just once. The chain carries TRBV6-1 and TRBJ2-5; maybe TRBD1 (8 bases). The V gene lost 6 bases and the J gene lost 4 bases, with 18 bases spanning the gap. Germline assignment: CDR1 MNHNS and CDR2 SASEGT. The CDR3 is made up of 15 amino acids. DNA of the CDR3: TGTGCCAGCAGCCCCGGACAGGGAGGGCTAGAGACCCAGTACTTC. Encoded protein: CASSPGQGGLETQYF.

This rearrangement joins TRBV9 to TRBJ2-1; D may be TRBD2 (6 bases). CDR1 SGDLS and CDR2 YYNGEE come from the germline V gene. The CDR3 loop spans 16 amino acids. Trimming left V 0 bases short and J 3 bases short, with 13 bases between. The CDR3 bases are TGTGCCAGCAGCGTAGCGTGGGGGGAGGTCTACAATGAGCAGTTCTTC. This codes for CASSVAWGEVYNEQFF.

This sequence joins TRBV7-2 and TRBJ2-1; 11 nucleotides agree with TRBD2. Germline-derived CDR1 and CDR2 are SGHTA and FQGNSA. CDR3 length: 16 residues. With V trimmed by 1 base and J by 8 bases, 7 bases remained unmatched. CDR3 nucleotide sequence: TGTGCCAGCAGCTTAGGAACTAGCGGGAGAGTATATGAGCAGTTCTTC. Protein sequence: CASSLGTSGRVYEQFF. The full variable domain, in which reference TRBV7-2 and TRBJ2-1 provide the parts outside the CDR3, is GAGVSQSPSNKVTEKGKDVELRCDPISGHTALYWYRQSLGQGLEFLIYFQGNSAPDKSGLPSDRFSAERTGGSVSTLTIQRTQQEDSAVYLCASSLGTSGRVYEQFFGPGTRLTVL.

The chain combines TRBV4-1 with TRBJ2-6; D unclear. V was trimmed by 1 base and J by 2 bases, leaving 9 bases between them. Germline-derived CDR1 and CDR2 are MGHRA and YSYEKL. The CDR3 spans 16 residues. CDR3 sequence: CASSQGSWAGANVLTF. The CDR3 DNA is TGCGCCAGCAGCCAAGGCTCCTGGGCTGGGGCCAACGTCCTGACTTTC.

This chain connects TRBV14 to TRBJ2-6, with D perhaps TRBD2 (5 bases). Trimming pared 8 bases from V and 0 bases from J, leaving 11 bases between. Per the germline V gene, CDR1 is SGHDN and CDR2 is FVKESK. The CDR3 contains 15 residues. As DNA, the CDR3 is TGTGCCAGCGGCGGGCCGCCCTCTGGGGCCAACGTCCTGACTTTC. This encodes CASGGPPSGANVLTF.

This sequence joins TRBV28 and TRBJ1-5; D perhaps matches TRBD1 (6 bases). The CDR3 has 15 residues. V dropped 3 bases and J dropped 3 bases, with 12 bases sitting between them. Germline V gene sequence: CDR1 MDHEN, CDR2 SYDVKM. DNA for the CDR3: TGTGCCAGCAGTTTCGGACAGACTATCAATCAGCCCCAGCATTTT. Translation: CASSFGQTINQPQHF.